The 23 T cell receptor beta chains presented below share a single source sample, sequenced in a study of T cell repertoires in cytomegalovirus infection. The antigens these receptors bind are not known. TCRdb redid the calling of the reads with MiXCR, one entry per CDR3 protein. This table has 68,000 or so distinct CDR3 sequences, 20% to 25% appearing once. The sample consisted of PBMCs, sequenced either directly or after in vitro stimulation (not recorded which). The receptors here all came from a human donor in good health (CMV status not recorded). Some clones in this sample may be carry-over from other donors' samples.

This clonotype was counted only a few times. The chain joins TRBV7-9 to TRBJ1-2, with D maybe TRBD1 (5 bases). Between the trimmed V and J ends, which lost 5 bases and 2 bases, there was a span of 9 bases. This CDR3 is built from 13 residues. Germline CDR1 SEHNR, CDR2 FQNEAQ (reference sequence). CDR3 protein: CASSQTANYGYTF. The DNA for the CDR3 is TGTGCCAGCAGCCAGACAGCCAACTATGGCTACACCTTC. The entire variable domain, with the rest obtained from reference TRBV7-9 and TRBJ1-2, is as follows: DTGVSQNPRHKITKRGQNVTFRCDPISEHNRLYWYRQTLGQGPEFLTYFQNEAQLEKSRLLSDRFSAERPKGSFSTLEIQRTEQGDSAMYLCASSQTANYGYTFGSGTRLTVV.

At least ten counts were recorded for this clonotype. For the CDR3, the DNA is TGCGCCAGCAGCCCCGGGGGGAGCGGGAGGGCCTTTGGAGATACGCAGTATTTT. Its translation is CASSPGGSGRAFGDTQYF. The chain couples TRBV4-3 to TRBJ2-3; 10 bases map to TRBD2. V was pared by 4 bases and J by 5 bases, with 15 bases of the junction left unmatched. The germline V gene encodes CDR1 LGHNA and CDR2 YSLEER. The CDR3 is 18 amino acids.

There are many counts of this clonotype. This rearrangement joins TRBV12-3 or TRBV12-4 to TRBJ2-1; 13 bases are shared with TRBD2. The length of the CDR3 is 15 residues. J gave up 7 bases and V 6 bases, and 6 bases lay outside the gene matches. CDR3 residues: CASSTGLAGDNEQFF. In nucleotides, the CDR3 is TGTGCCAGCAGCACCGGACTAGCGGGGGATAATGAGCAGTTCTTC.

This clonotype was seen ten or more times. The rearrangement joins TRBV7-3 to TRBJ2-1; 10 nucleotides align to TRBD2. CDR1 is SGHTA and CDR2 is FQGTGA in the germline V gene. The junction had 6 bases not matched to a gene; V was cut back by 5 bases and J by 8 bases. The CDR3 length is 14 residues. The CDR3 DNA is TGTGCCAGCAGCCCCGCTAGCGGGAGAGATGAGCAGTTCTTC. It specifies CASSPASGRDEQFF.

At least ten counts were recorded for this clonotype. The chain uses TRBV7-2 and TRBJ1-6; TRBD1 matches at 7 bases. The CDR3 is 15 amino acids. V was clipped by 5 bases and J by 7 bases; unmatched bases: 8. Germline-derived CDR1 and CDR2 are SGHTA and FQGNSA. The CDR3 loop reads CASSAQGQINSPLHF. The CDR3 coding sequence is TGTGCCAGCAGCGCCCAGGGACAGATCAATTCACCCCTCCACTTT.

V is TRBV29-1 and J is TRBJ2-1, with D possibly called TRBD1 or TRBD2 (5 bases each). CDR1 SQVTM and CDR2 ANQGSEA come from the germline V gene. This CDR3 has 11 amino acids. V was trimmed by 7 bases and J by 2 bases, leaving 6 bases between them. The CDR3 region is CSGGAYNEQFF. As DNA, the CDR3 is TGCAGCGGAGGGGCCTACAATGAGCAGTTCTTC.

The V and J genes are TRBV28 and TRBJ2-2; the match to TRBD2 covers 9 bases. Trimming at V came to 2 bases and at J to 4 bases, leaving 2 bases not matched to a gene. The CDR3 has 15 residues. The germline V gene has CDR1 MDHEN and CDR2 SYDVKM. DNA of the CDR3: TGTGCCAGCAGTTTAAGCGGGGGGAGCACCGGGGAGCTGTTTTTT. Amino acids: CASSLSGGSTGELFF.

This clonotype was seen only a few times. The CDR3: CAISEGTSYYEQYF. CDR3 DNA sequence: TGTGCCATCAGTGAGGGGACTAGCTACTACGAGCAGTACTTC. The chain recombines TRBV10-3 with TRBJ2-7, with 9 bases aligning to TRBD2. This CDR3 comprises 14 residues. From germline, CDR1 is ENHRY and CDR2 SYGVKD. The V and J ends lost 2 bases and 3 bases, in that order; junction bases with no gene match: 2.

This clonotype was picked up many times. The rearrangement links TRBV24-1 to TRBJ1-2; 10 bases are a match to TRBD1. This CDR3 contains 15 residues. Losses at the gene ends were 3 bases for V and 5 bases for J; bases not matched to a gene: 5. CDR1 and CDR2 from the germline V gene are KGHDR and SFDVKD. The CDR3 is CATSDPGTGVYGYTF. As DNA, the CDR3 is TGTGCCACCAGTGATCCCGGGACAGGGGTTTATGGCTACACCTTC.

The sample holds a few counts of this clonotype. The rearrangement joins TRBV7-9 to TRBJ1-1; D perhaps matches TRBD1 (6 bases). CDR1 is SEHNR and CDR2 is FQNEAQ in the germline V gene (reference sequence). The CDR3 spans 14 residues. V lost 2 bases and J lost 8, with 15 bases in between. In nucleotides, the CDR3 is TGTGCCAGCAGCTTAATGCAGGGGCCGGGGGAAGCTTTCTTT. Translation: CASSLMQGPGEAFF.

This clonotype appeared many times. J is TRBJ2-5 and V is TRBV7-2, with 12 bases matching TRBD2. The germline CDR1 and CDR2 sequences are SGHTA and FQGNSA. The CDR3 totals 18 residues. V shed 1 base and J 5 bases; nucleotides not matched to a gene: 11. CDR3 amino acids: CASSLVASGGGVRETQYF. The CDR3 nucleotides read TGTGCCAGCAGCTTAGTGGCTAGCGGGGGGGGAGTACGGGAGACCCAGTACTTC.

This clonotype was recorded at least ten times. The V and J genes are TRBV7-8 and TRBJ2-1; D not certain. Trimming pared 6 bases from V and 4 bases from J, leaving 16 bases between. Germline CDR1 reads SGHVS; CDR2 reads FQNEAQ. CDR3 length: 15 amino acids. The CDR3: CASSQGGPSYNEQFF. CDR3 nucleotide sequence: TGTGCCAGCAGTCAAGGTGGGCCCTCTTACAATGAGCAGTTCTTC.

This clonotype was detected a few times. V usage is TRBV9 and J usage is TRBJ1-4; D is uncertain. The CDR3 has 14 amino acids. CDR1 is SGDLS and CDR2 is YYNGEE in the germline V gene. The germline V and J ends were trimmed by 3 bases and 8 bases, with 14 bases remaining between them. CDR3 nucleotides: TGTGCCAGCAGCGATGACTTGGGGAGAGAAAAACTGTTTTTT. The encoded protein is CASSDDLGREKLFF.

The chain employs TRBV5-1 and TRBJ2-3; possibly TRBD1 or TRBD2 for D (5 bases each). Trimming removed 0 bases at V and 2 bases at J, with 10 bases between. Looked up from germline, CDR1 is SGHRS and CDR2 is YFSETQ. CDR3 length equals 15 residues. The CDR3 reads CASSLVGTHTDTQYF. The CDR3 nucleotides read TGCGCCAGCAGCTTGGTGGGGACCCACACAGATACGCAGTATTTT.

This clonotype was counted many times. The J gene is TRBJ2-7, the V gene TRBV4-1; no clear D gene. Germline loops: CDR1 MGHRA, CDR2 YSYEKL. V dropped 1 base and J dropped 4 bases, with 14 bases sitting between them. The CDR3 spans 15 residues. The CDR3 protein is CASSQGITQSYEQYV. The CDR3 bases are TGCGCCAGCAGCCAAGGTATTACCCAATCTTACGAGCAGTACGTC.

V gene TRBV4-1 combines with J gene TRBJ2-3, with 9 bases that match TRBD2. The CDR3 contains 20 residues. The ends lost 0 bases at V and 0 bases at J; junction bases unmatched: 13. The germline CDR1 and CDR2 sequences are MGHRA and YSYEKL. DNA of the CDR3: TGCGCCAGCAGCCAAGATCGCGCGACTAGCGGACCCCTTAGCACAGATACGCAGTATTTT. Amino acid sequence: CASSQDRATSGPLSTDTQYF.

The table lists this clonotype with many counts. The chain carries TRBV12-3 or TRBV12-4 and TRBJ2-5; 9 nucleotides match TRBD2. The junction had 16 bases not matched to a gene; V was cut back by 6 bases and J by 5 bases. CDR3 length equals 17 residues. The CDR3 DNA sequence: TGTGCCAGCAGCCCTTATCGCGGGAGGGCCGGGGTGGAGACCCAGTACTTC. This gives the protein CASSPYRGRAGVETQYF.

V and J are TRBV6-2 or TRBV6-3 and TRBJ2-3, with TRBD1 matching 7 bases. The CDR3 is made up of 17 amino acids. V lost 2 bases, J lost 3 bases, and 11 bases stayed unmatched. Germline V gene data show CDR1 as MNHEY and CDR2 as SVGEGT. DNA of the CDR3: TGTGCCAGCAGTTACGACAGGGCTGGCTGGTATACAGATACGCAGTATTTT. Translated: CASSYDRAGWYTDTQYF.

The chain combines TRBV28 with TRBJ2-7; 8 bases map to TRBD2. The CDR3 runs 15 residues. V trimming: 1 base; J trimming: 3 bases; junction bases outside the gene matches: 5. Germline V gene lookup returns CDR1 MDHEN and CDR2 SYDVKM. The CDR3 sequence: CASSLSAGGFYEQYF. The CDR3 DNA reads TGTGCCAGCAGTTTATCGGCGGGGGGATTCTACGAGCAGTACTTC.

This clonotype was observed a handful of times. V gene TRBV4-1 combines with J gene TRBJ2-7; D is undetermined. This CDR3 has 14 residues. V gave up 1 base and J gave up 2 bases, with 9 bases separating them. Germline CDR1 MGHRA, CDR2 YSYEKL. In DNA, the CDR3 is TGCGCCAGCAGCCAAGTTGACACGGCCTACGAGCAGTACTTC. It encodes CASSQVDTAYEQYF.

This clonotype was recorded many times. CDR3 in DNA: TGTGCCAGCAGTCCCAGCGGGAGGGCCCTCGGGGAGCAGTACTTC. Amino acid sequence: CASSPSGRALGEQYF. The V call is TRBV7-2, the J call TRBJ2-7; 10 nucleotides agree with TRBD2. The CDR3 has 15 residues. V was pared by 6 bases and J by 7 bases, with 12 bases of the junction left unmatched. Per the germline V gene, CDR1 is SGHTA and CDR2 is FQGNSA. Variable domain in full (rest from reference TRBV7-2 and TRBJ2-7): GAGVSQSPSNKVTEKGKDVELRCDPISGHTALYWYRQSLGQGLEFLIYFQGNSAPDKSGLPSDRFSAERTGGSVSTLTIQRTQQEDSAVYLCASSPSGRALGEQYFGPGTRLTVT.

Ten or more counts support this clonotype. The rearrangement links TRBV7-2 to TRBJ1-5, with D tentatively TRBD1 (6 bases). The CDR3 runs to 16 residues. V lost 2 bases and J 0 bases, leaving 11 bases between the germline ends. The germline V gene has CDR1 SGHTA and CDR2 FQGNSA. The chain's CDR3 is CASSLSGGLSNQPQHF. For the CDR3, the DNA is TGTGCCAGCAGCTTAAGTGGGGGCCTTAGCAATCAGCCCCAGCATTTT. The full variable domain, rest sourced from reference TRBV7-2 and TRBJ1-5, is GAGVSQSPSNKVTEKGKDVELRCDPISGHTALYWYRQSLGQGLEFLIYFQGNSAPDKSGLPSDRFSAERTGGSVSTLTIQRTQQEDSAVYLCASSLSGGLSNQPQHFGDGTRLSIL.

The chain is built from TRBV20-1 and TRBJ1-1; D perhaps matches TRBD1 (5 bases). The CDR3 runs to 13 residues. Per the germline V gene, CDR1 is DFQATT and CDR2 is SNEGSKA (reference sequence). DNA of the CDR3: TGCATTAGACCCGGGCAGGGAAACACTGAAGCTTTCTTT. Protein: CIRPGQGNTEAFF.